This TCR beta chain was captured in a study of blood T cell repertoires in COVID-19. As for the study in general: Samples representing acute and convalescent COVID-19 were sourced from the United States, Italy and Spain. PBMCs, B-cell-depleted T cells, or T cells were the source of the cDNA or gDNA that made up the material.

Original analysis: Amplification of reference gene primers was used by the study to estimate nucleated cell counts. The assay was immunoSEQ multiplex PCR, and TCRdb's table has in-frame clones only and misses some. Clone size and V and J calls were adopted from that table, with D and trimming inferred from the DNA. Of 100,000 to 130,000 clones in the sample, 84% are singletons; the top ten hold 4% to 5.5%. V was shortened by 1 base and J by 9 bases, with 10 bases between the two germline ends. Germline V gene lookup returns CDR1 SGHVS and CDR2 FNYEAQ. The CDR3 is 13 amino acids. The sequence came from a human donor in a cohort sampled during active COVID-19. Sequences were obtained from peripheral blood. The gene calls are TRBV7-6 and TRBJ2-1; D gene ambiguous. The CDR3 region is CASSLGERSEQFF. Written as DNA, the CDR3 is TGTGCCAGCAGCTTAGGTGAGAGAAGTGAGCAGTTCTTC.